This TCR beta chain emerged from a study of cytomegalovirus exposure and HLA in healthy donors. Study context: From donors who were HLA-typed, an early data release held approximately 80 million unique TCRs.

Study-level findings and limits: The listing of 150 to 200 TCR beta chains classed them as cytomegalovirus-associated.

Notes on this clone: Antigen specificity is unknown.

Use of 60 Vbeta and 13 Jbeta primers characterized the PCR. In the original workflow: Around 80 million unique TCR beta chains, roughly 11 million of them shared, were counted by a later analysis. Clones were read by immunoSEQ multiplex PCR, and TCRdb kept only the in-frame ones, dropping some. The V and J calls and clone size were taken over from that table, and D and trimming were inferred from the DNA. The table includes 95,000 to 150,000 clones, roughly 9% detected once. The TCR was taken from a woman between 40 and 50 years old in good health and CMV-seropositive. Sequenced input: PBMCs.

The CDR3 coding sequence is TGTGCCAGCAGTGCCCGGACTGCTGTGTATGAAAAACTGTTTTTT. It is translated as CASSARTAVYEKLFF. The chain combines TRBV6-5 with TRBJ1-4; D unclear. CDR3 size: 15 residues. Germline-derived CDR1 and CDR2 are MNHEY and SVGAGI. Trimming pared 5 bases from V and 6 bases from J, leaving 16 bases between.